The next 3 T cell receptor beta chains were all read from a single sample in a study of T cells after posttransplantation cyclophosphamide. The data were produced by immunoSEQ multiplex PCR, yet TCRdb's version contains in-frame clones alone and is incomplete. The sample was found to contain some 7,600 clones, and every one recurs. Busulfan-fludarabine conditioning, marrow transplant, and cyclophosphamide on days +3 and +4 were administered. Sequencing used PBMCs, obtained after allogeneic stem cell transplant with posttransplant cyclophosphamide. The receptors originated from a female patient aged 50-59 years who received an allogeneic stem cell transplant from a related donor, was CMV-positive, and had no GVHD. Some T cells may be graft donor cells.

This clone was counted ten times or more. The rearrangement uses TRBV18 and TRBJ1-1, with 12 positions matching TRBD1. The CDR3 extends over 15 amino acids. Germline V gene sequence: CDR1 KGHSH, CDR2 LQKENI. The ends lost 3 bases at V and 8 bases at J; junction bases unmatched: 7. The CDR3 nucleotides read TGTGCCAGCTCACCGGGACAGGGGGCCGAGGGCGAAGCTTTCTTT. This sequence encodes CASSPGQGAEGEAFF.

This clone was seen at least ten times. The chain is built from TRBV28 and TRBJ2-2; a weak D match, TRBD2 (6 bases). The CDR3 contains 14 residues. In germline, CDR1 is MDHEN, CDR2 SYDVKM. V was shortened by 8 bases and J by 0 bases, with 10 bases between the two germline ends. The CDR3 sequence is CASARLANTGELFF. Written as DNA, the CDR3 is TGTGCCAGCGCACGACTAGCGAACACCGGGGAGCTGTTTTTT.

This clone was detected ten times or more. This chain's CDR3 is CASRTGVAEAFF. DNA of the CDR3: TGTGCCAGCAGGACAGGGGTGGCTGAAGCTTTCTTT. The rearrangement links TRBV6-5 to TRBJ1-1, with 8 bases fitting TRBD1. The CDR3 covers 12 residues. CDR1 MNHEY and CDR2 SVGAGI come from the germline V gene. V was pared by 6 bases and J by 6 bases, with 3 bases of the junction left unmatched.